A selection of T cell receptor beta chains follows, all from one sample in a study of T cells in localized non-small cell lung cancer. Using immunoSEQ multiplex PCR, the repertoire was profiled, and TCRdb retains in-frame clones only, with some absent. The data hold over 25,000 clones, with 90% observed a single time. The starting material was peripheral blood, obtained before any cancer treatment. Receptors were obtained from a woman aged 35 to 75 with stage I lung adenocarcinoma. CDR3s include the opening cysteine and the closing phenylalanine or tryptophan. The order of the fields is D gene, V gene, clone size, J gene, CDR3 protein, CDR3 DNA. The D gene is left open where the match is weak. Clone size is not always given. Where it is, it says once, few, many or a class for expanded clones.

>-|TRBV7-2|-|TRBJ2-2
CASSFPGGSTNTGELFF
TGTGCCAGCAGCTTCCCCGGCGGAAGTACGAACACCGGGGAGCTGTTTTTT
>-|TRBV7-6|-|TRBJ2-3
CASSPMDRKDTQYF
TGTGCCAGCAGCCCCATGGACCGGAAGGATACGCAGTATTTT
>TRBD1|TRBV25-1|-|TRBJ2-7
CASSRGTGPYEQYF
TGTGCCAGCAGTCGGGGGACAGGCCCTTACGAGCAGTACTTC
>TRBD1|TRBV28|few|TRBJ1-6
CASSRSDRDNSPLHF
TGTGCCAGCAGTCGATCCGACAGGGATAATTCACCCCTCCACTTT
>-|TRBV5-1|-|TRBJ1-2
CASKRGRGVETDGYTF
TGCGCCAGCAAGCGAGGTAGGGGAGTCGAAACGGATGGCTACACCTTC
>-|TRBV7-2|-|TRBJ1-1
CASSSTGTARRNTEAFF
TGTGCCAGCAGCTCAACTGGGACCGCCCGGCGGAACACTGAAGCTTTCTTT
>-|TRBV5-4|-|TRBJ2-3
CASSSPGRITDTQYF
TGTGCCAGCAGCTCGCCGGGACGGATCACAGATACGCAGTATTTT
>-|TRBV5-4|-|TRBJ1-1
CASSPGQKNTEAFF
TGTGCCAGCAGCCCCGGACAGAAGAACACTGAAGCTTTCTTT
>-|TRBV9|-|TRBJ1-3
CASSVGQASGNTIYF
TGTGCCAGCAGCGTAGGACAGGCTTCTGGAAACACCATATATTTT
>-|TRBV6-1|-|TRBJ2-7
CASSYGRIYEQYF
TGTGCCAGCAGTTATGGACGGATCTACGAGCAGTACTTC
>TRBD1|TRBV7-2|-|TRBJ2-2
CASSPRTGGLTGELFF
TGTGCCAGCAGCCCAAGGACAGGGGGCCTCACCGGGGAGCTGTTTTTT
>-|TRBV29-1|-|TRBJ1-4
CSVESAGDGSEKLFF
TGCAGCGTTGAATCGGCAGGGGATGGGAGTGAAAAACTGTTTTTT
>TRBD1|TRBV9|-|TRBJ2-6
CASSLPRDRVSGANVLTF
TGTGCCAGCAGCCTCCCGAGGGACAGGGTCTCTGGGGCCAACGTCCTGACTTTC
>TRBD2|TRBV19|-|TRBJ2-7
CVSSPGSGGYEQYF
TGTGTCAGTAGTCCGGGGAGCGGGGGCTACGAGCAGTACTTC
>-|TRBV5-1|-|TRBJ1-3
CASSLQGAGNTIYF
TGCGCCAGCAGCTTACAGGGAGCTGGAAACACCATATATTTT
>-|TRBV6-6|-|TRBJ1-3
CASSYGDPASGNTIYF
TGTGCCAGCAGTTACGGGGACCCGGCCTCTGGAAACACCATATATTTT
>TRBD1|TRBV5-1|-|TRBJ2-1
CASSWDRGFRNEQFF
TGCGCCAGCAGCTGGGACAGGGGCTTCCGCAATGAGCAGTTCTTC
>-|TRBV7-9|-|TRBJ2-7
CASSLIQSSYEQYF
TGTGCCAGCAGCTTAATTCAGAGCTCCTACGAGCAGTACTTC
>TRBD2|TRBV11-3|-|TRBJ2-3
CASSPGLAGDTQYF
TGTGCCAGCAGCCCTGGACTAGCGGGGGATACGCAGTATTTT
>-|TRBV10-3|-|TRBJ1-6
CAISADGSSPLHF
TGTGCCATCAGTGCGGATGGGAGTTCACCCCTCCACTTT
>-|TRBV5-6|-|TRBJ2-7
CASSFRASSYEQYF
TGTGCCAGCAGCTTTCGGGCCTCATCCTACGAGCAGTACTTC
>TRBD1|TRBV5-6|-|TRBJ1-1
CASRREVQGGTEAFF
TGTGCCAGCAGGAGGGAGGTTCAGGGGGGGACTGAAGCTTTCTTT
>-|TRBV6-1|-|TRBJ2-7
CASSDIHYEQYF
TGTGCCAGCAGTGACATTCACTACGAGCAGTACTTC
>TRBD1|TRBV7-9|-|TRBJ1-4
CASIPQGGAEKLFF
TGTGCCAGCATCCCTCAGGGGGGCGCTGAAAAACTGTTTTTT
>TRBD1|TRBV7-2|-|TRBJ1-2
CASSPVGAGGVVYTF
TGTGCCAGCAGCCCAGTTGGGGCAGGGGGGGTTGTCTACACCTTC
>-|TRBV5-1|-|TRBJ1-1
CASSLAIDTEAFF
TGCGCCAGCAGCTTGGCGATAGACACTGAAGCTTTCTTT
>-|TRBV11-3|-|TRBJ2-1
CASSLEFQGYNEQFF
TGTGCCAGCAGCTTAGAGTTCCAGGGATACAATGAGCAGTTCTTC
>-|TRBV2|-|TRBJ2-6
CASSVRGSGANVLTF
TGTGCCAGCAGTGTCCGGGGATCTGGGGCCAACGTCCTGACTTTC
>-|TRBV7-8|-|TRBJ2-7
CASSREAPYEQYF
TGTGCCAGCAGCAGGGAAGCACCATACGAGCAGTACTTC
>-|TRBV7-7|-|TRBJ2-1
CASSLELYNEQFF
TGTGCCAGCAGCTTAGAACTGTACAATGAGCAGTTCTTC
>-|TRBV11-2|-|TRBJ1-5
CASSPGLNQPQHF
TGTGCCAGCAGCCCCGGACTCAATCAGCCCCAGCATTTT
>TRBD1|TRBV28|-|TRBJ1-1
CASSPTQGFYTEAFF
TGTGCCAGCAGTCCGACACAGGGGTTTTACACTGAAGCTTTCTTT
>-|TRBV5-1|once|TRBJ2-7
CASGPAGRVEGQYF
TGCGCCAGCGGCCCGGCGGGGCGGGTCGAGGGGCAGTACTTC
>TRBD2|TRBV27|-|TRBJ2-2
CASSLYSGGSGELFF
TGTGCCAGCAGTTTATATAGCGGGGGATCCGGGGAGCTGTTTTTT
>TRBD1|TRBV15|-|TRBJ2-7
CATSRDRTGQGAYEQYF
TGTGCCACCAGCAGAGATCGAACGGGGCAGGGGGCCTACGAGCAGTACTTC
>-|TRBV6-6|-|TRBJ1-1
CASSSPRAGATEAFF
TGTGCCAGCAGTTCCCCTCGGGCAGGGGCGACTGAAGCTTTCTTT
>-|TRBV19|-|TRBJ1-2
CASSWVGDINYGYTF
TGTGCCAGTAGTTGGGTCGGAGACATTAACTATGGCTACACCTTC
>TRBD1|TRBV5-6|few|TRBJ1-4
CASSLQGALEKLFF
TGTGCCAGCAGCTTGCAGGGGGCGCTTGAAAAACTGTTTTTT
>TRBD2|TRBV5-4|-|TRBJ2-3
CASSLEKLAGGSTDTQYF
TGTGCCAGCAGCTTGGAGAAACTAGCGGGGGGTAGCACAGATACGCAGTATTTT
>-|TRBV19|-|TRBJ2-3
CASSTQLSTDTQYF
TGTGCCAGTAGTACCCAGCTCAGCACAGATACGCAGTATTTT
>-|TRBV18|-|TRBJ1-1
CASSPQGRDTEAFF
TGTGCCAGCTCACCACAAGGGCGGGACACTGAAGCTTTCTTT
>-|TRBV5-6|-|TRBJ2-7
CASSLYHYEQYF
TGTGCCAGCAGCCTTTACCACTACGAGCAGTACTTC